This passage covers 22 T cell receptor beta chains from one sample sequenced in a study of PD-L1 blockade in urothelial cancer. Method: immunoSEQ multiplex PCR; TCRdb's copy keeps in-frame clones and lacks some. The sample includes about 50,000 clones, around 90% of them seen just once. The sample in question was PBMCs, obtained around atezolizumab (anti-PD-L1) treatment. The source of these receptors is a man in his sixties with urothelial cancer.

The chain joins TRBV6-1 to TRBJ1-5, with a tentative D call TRBD1 (6 bases). The CDR3 is 14 amino acids. CDR1 and CDR2 from the germline V gene are MNHNS and SASEGT. V was pared by 7 bases and J by 4 bases, with 14 bases between. The CDR3 DNA sequence: TGTGCCAGCACGCCCAGTCAGGGGAATCAGCCCCAGCATTTT. Translation: CASTPSQGNQPQHF.

This clone has only one observation. This chain joins TRBV10-2 and TRBJ2-7, with TRBD1 matching 12 bases. The CDR3 runs to 16 residues. The V gene's germline CDR1 is WSHSY and CDR2 SAAADI. Germline trimming cut 7 bases from V and 2 bases from J; bases unmatched to any gene: 9. CDR3 DNA: TGCGCCAGCAAGGGGACAGGGGGCGCGTCTCCCTACGAGCAGTACTTC. Translation: CASKGTGGASPYEQYF.

The chain recombines TRBV15 with TRBJ2-1; TRBD2 matches 10 bases. Germline CDR1 and CDR2: LNHNV and YYDKDF (reference sequence). Trimming removed 6 bases from V and 4 bases from J; junction bases left unmatched: 9. The CDR3 runs 16 residues. The CDR3 here is CATRTSGGAFYNEQFF. CDR3 coding DNA: TGTGCCACCAGGACCAGCGGGGGGGCCTTTTACAATGAGCAGTTCTTC. Drawing the rest from reference TRBV15 and TRBJ2-1, the complete variable domain is DAMVIQNPRYQVTQFGKPVTLSCSQTLNHNVMYWYQQKSSQAPKLLFHYYDKDFNNEADTPDNFQSRRPNTSFCFLDIRSPGLGDTAMYLCATRTSGGAFYNEQFFGPGTRLTVL.

The gene calls are TRBV7-6 and TRBJ2-7, with TRBD2 identical over 10 bases. V lost 4 bases to trimming and J lost 6 bases; unmatched junction nucleotides: 6. CDR3 size: 14 residues. The germline gives CDR1 SGHVS, CDR2 FNYEAQ. CDR3 coding DNA: TGTGCCAGCAGCTCCAAGAGCGGGGGGGTCGAGCAGTACTTC. Translated: CASSSKSGGVEQYF.

In this sample, this clone turned up a few times. This chain links TRBV6-5 with TRBJ1-6; TRBD1 aligns across 8 bases. J lost 14 bases, V lost 0 bases, and 3 bases had no gene match. The CDR3 covers 13 residues. Looked up from germline, CDR1 is MNHEY and CDR2 is SVGAGI. The CDR3 nucleotides are TGTGCCAGCAGTTACTCTCAGGGGGCATCCCTCCACTTT. It specifies CASSYSQGASLHF.

The chain joins TRBV9 to TRBJ1-5; 8 bases fit TRBD1. The CDR3 consists of 15 residues. In germline, CDR1 is SGDLS, CDR2 YYNGEE. V shed 2 bases, J shed 5 bases, and the junction held 6 bases outside the gene matches. The CDR3 loop is CASSVGRGRYQPQHF. The CDR3 nucleotides are TGTGCCAGCAGCGTCGGCAGGGGGCGGTATCAGCCCCAGCATTTT.

This rearrangement joins TRBV7-2 to TRBJ1-4, with unresolved D. The CDR3 is 16 amino acids. Trimming left V 5 bases short and J 3 bases short, with 16 bases between. CDR1 is SGHTA, CDR2 FQGNSA, per germline. CDR3 residues: CASSPQGGLPNEKLFF. The CDR3 DNA follows: TGTGCCAGCAGCCCCCAAGGCGGGTTACCTAATGAAAAACTGTTTTTT.

The rearrangement uses TRBV5-5 and TRBJ1-3; D is possibly TRBD1 (5 bases). Trimming took off 1 base at V and 3 bases at J, with 14 bases between the two ends. CDR1 and CDR2 from the germline V gene are SGHKS and YYEKEE (reference sequence). CDR3 size: 16 residues. CDR3: CASSLQVGGSGNTIYF. The CDR3, as DNA: TGTGCCAGCAGCTTGCAGGTCGGGGGGAGTGGAAACACCATATATTTT.

The chain is built from TRBV6-1 and TRBJ2-7; 9 bases fit TRBD1. Germline trimming cut 8 bases from V and 3 bases from J; bases unmatched to any gene: 5. The CDR3 has 13 amino acids. CDR1 and CDR2 from the germline V gene are MNHNS and SASEGT. The CDR3 spells CASGLTGGYEQYF. DNA for the CDR3: TGTGCCAGCGGACTGACAGGGGGCTACGAGCAGTACTTC.

This chain links TRBV28 with TRBJ1-4, with 8 bases that match TRBD1. The CDR3 consists of 15 residues. The V gene end was trimmed by 6 bases and the J gene end by 1 base; junction bases not matched to a gene: 4. The germline CDR1 and CDR2 sequences are MDHEN and SYDVKM. CDR3 loop: CASSFDRGTNEKLFF. The CDR3 DNA is TGTGCCAGCAGCTTCGACAGGGGAACTAATGAAAAACTGTTTTTT.

This chain joins TRBV6-5 and TRBJ1-1, with D maybe TRBD1 (6 bases). CDR1 and CDR2 from the germline V gene are MNHEY and SVGAGI. The CDR3 loop spans 14 amino acids. Trimming removed 6 bases at V and 1 base at J, with 12 bases between. Written as DNA, the CDR3 is TGTGCCAGCAGGACAGGAATTGCGAACACTGAAGCTTTCTTT. It translates to CASRTGIANTEAFF.

The rearrangement joins TRBV2 to TRBJ1-1; no clear D. Trimming left V 5 bases short and J 1 base short, with 8 bases between. CDR1 is SNHLY and CDR2 is FYNNEI in the germline V gene. CDR3 size: 13 residues. In DNA form, the CDR3 reads TGTGCCAGCAGTAGTACAGAGAACACTGAAGCTTTCTTT. This encodes CASSSTENTEAFF.

For the CDR3, the DNA is TGTGCCTGGAATAGGGGTCGAAACACCGGGGAGCTGTTTTTT. As protein: CAWNRGRNTGELFF. The V call is TRBV30, the J call TRBJ2-2; D might be TRBD1 (5 bases). The CDR3 is made up of 14 amino acids. Germline V gene sequence: CDR1 GTSNPN, CDR2 SVGIG (reference sequence). Trimming left V 4 bases short and J 2 bases short, with 11 bases between.

This chain links TRBV5-1 with TRBJ1-1, with TRBD1 matching over 8 bases. Trimming took 7 bases from V and 4 from J; bases not matched to a gene: 9. Germline CDR1 and CDR2: SGHRS and YFSETQ. This CDR3 spans 14 amino acids. The CDR3: CASGRTGSGTEAFF. The CDR3 DNA sequence: TGCGCCAGCGGCCGGACAGGGTCCGGCACTGAAGCTTTCTTT.

The V call is TRBV7-9, the J call TRBJ2-3; possible D gene TRBD1, 6 bases. Germline V lookup: CDR1 SEHNR, CDR2 FQNEAQ (reference sequence). CDR3 length: 14 amino acids. The V and J ends lost 4 bases and 1 base respectively, with 9 bases between them. As DNA, the CDR3 is TGTGCCAGCAGCTCGGACAGAGGCACAGATACGCAGTATTTT. This gives the protein CASSSDRGTDTQYF.

This chain links TRBV5-1 with TRBJ1-5; D is unclear. Germline V lookup: CDR1 SGHRS, CDR2 YFSETQ. The V end was cut by 2 bases, the J end by 2 bases, with 14 bases between. The CDR3 is 16 amino acids. The CDR3: CASSFHRGNGNQPQHF. The CDR3 DNA is TGCGCCAGCAGCTTTCACCGGGGAAATGGCAATCAGCCCCAGCATTTT.

V usage is TRBV11-3 and J usage is TRBJ1-2; D gene ambiguous. Germline lookup yields CDR1 SGHNT and CDR2 YENEEA. This CDR3 comprises 13 residues. V was pared by 5 bases and J by 4 bases, with 11 bases between. The CDR3 spells CASSPGRGYGYTF. In DNA, the CDR3 is TGTGCCAGCAGCCCCGGACGGGGCTATGGCTACACCTTC.

The chain carries TRBV7-8 and TRBJ2-3, with D tentatively TRBD1 (8 bases). Germline lookup yields CDR1 SGHVS and CDR2 FQNEAQ. V shed 3 bases and J shed 0 bases, with 13 bases lying between them. The CDR3 contains 16 residues. The CDR3 loop reads CASSFQRDRSTDTQYF. The DNA for the CDR3 is TGTGCCAGCAGCTTCCAGCGGGACAGGAGCACAGATACGCAGTATTTT.

The chain joins TRBV5-1 to TRBJ2-5, with D possibly being TRBD1 (6 bases). The CDR3 is 13 residues long. Germline assignment: CDR1 SGHRS and CDR2 YFSETQ. V lost 7 bases and J lost 5, with 15 bases in between. The CDR3: CASAAGVLETQYF. The CDR3 nucleotides read TGCGCCAGCGCGGCAGGGGTATTGGAGACCCAGTACTTC.

The chain employs TRBV6-1 and TRBJ2-3; 10 bases match TRBD1. Germline values: CDR1 MNHNS, CDR2 SASEGT. The CDR3 length is 19 residues. V lost 3 bases to trimming and J lost 0 bases; unmatched junction nucleotides: 12. CDR3 sequence reads: CASSERTGGKVFSTDTQYF. CDR3 nucleotide sequence: TGTGCCAGCAGTGAGCGGACAGGGGGTAAGGTGTTTAGCACAGATACGCAGTATTTT.

V is TRBV29-1 and J is TRBJ1-2; 9 nucleotides match TRBD1. The J segment lost 0 bases and the V segment lost 6 bases, leaving 2 bases of the junction unmatched. Germline CDR1 and CDR2: SQVTM and ANQGSEA. The CDR3 consists of 13 residues. The CDR3 region is CSVGTGSNYGYTF. CDR3 nucleotides: TGCAGCGTCGGGACAGGGTCTAACTATGGCTACACCTTC. The full variable domain, rest sourced from reference TRBV29-1 and TRBJ1-2, is SAVISQKPSRDICQRGTSLTIQCQVDSQVTMMFWYRQQPGQSLTLIATANQGSEATYESGFVIDKFPISRPNLTFSTLTVSNMSPEDSSIYLCSVGTGSNYGYTFGSGTRLTVV.

This chain uses TRBV6-5 with TRBJ2-5, with 9 bases identical to TRBD1. With 6 bases clipped from V and 3 bases from J, the junction kept 2 bases outside the gene matches. Germline CDR1 MNHEY, CDR2 SVGAGI. The CDR3 has 13 residues. The CDR3 loop reads CASRGTGKETQYF. CDR3 coding DNA: TGTGCCAGCAGGGGGACAGGGAAAGAGACCCAGTACTTC.